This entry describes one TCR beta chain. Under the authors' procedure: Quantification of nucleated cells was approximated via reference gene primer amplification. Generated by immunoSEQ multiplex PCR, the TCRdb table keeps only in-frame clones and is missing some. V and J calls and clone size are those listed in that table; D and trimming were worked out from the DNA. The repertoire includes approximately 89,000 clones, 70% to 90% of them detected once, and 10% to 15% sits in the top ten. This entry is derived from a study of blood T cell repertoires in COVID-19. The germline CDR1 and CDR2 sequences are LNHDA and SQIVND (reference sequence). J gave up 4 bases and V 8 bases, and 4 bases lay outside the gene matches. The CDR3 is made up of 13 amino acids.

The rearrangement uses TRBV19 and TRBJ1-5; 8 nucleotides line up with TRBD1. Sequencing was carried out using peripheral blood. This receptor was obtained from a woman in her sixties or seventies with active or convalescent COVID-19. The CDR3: CASDRGQNQPQHF. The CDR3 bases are TGTGCCAGTGACAGGGGCCAAAATCAGCCCCAGCATTTT.